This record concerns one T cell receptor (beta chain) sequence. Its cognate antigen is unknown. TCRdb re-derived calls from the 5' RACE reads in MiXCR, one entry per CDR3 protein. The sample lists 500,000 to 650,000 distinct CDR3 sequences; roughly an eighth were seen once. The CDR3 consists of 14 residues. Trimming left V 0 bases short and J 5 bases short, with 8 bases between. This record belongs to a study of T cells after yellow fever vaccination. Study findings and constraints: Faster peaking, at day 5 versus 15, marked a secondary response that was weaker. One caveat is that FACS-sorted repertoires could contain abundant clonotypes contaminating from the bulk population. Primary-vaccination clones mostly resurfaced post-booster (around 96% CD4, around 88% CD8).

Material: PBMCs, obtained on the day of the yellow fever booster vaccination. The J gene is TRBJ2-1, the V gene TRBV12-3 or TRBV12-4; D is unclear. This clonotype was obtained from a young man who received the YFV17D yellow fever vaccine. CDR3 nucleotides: TGTGCCAGCAGTTTAGCTTCTCTTGACAATGAGCAGTTCTTC. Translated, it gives CASSLASLDNEQFF.